This T cell receptor (beta chain) was captured in a study of T cells in Graves' hyperthyroidism and ophthalmopathy. The CDR3 is 12 amino acids. The germline V gene has CDR1 MDHEN and CDR2 SYDVKM. Trimming cost V 8 bases and J 8 bases, with 13 bases left between them. The TCR beta CDR3 regions underwent amplification using RNA transcripts as the source. RT-PCR in the first round (using the HTBI primer set) targeted the TCR CDR3. TCRdb reprocessed the multiplex PCR reads via MiXCR and lists one record per CDR3 protein. Of over 250,000 distinct CDR3 sequences in the sample, approximately 14% were seen once.

The chain carries TRBV28 and TRBJ2-1; a possible D gene is TRBD2 (6 bases). Material: blood. The receptor comes from a woman aged 40 to 50 with Graves' ophthalmopathy. CDR3 coding DNA: TGTGCCAGCGAGGGAGGTTCCCATGAGCAGTTCTTC. Its protein product is CASEGGSHEQFF.